One sample yielded the 17 T cell receptor beta chains listed below, sequenced in a study of T cell clonality in common variable immunodeficiency. The data were produced by immunoSEQ multiplex PCR, yet TCRdb's version contains in-frame clones alone and is incomplete. The profile covers approximately 81,000 clones, none occurring a single time. The sequenced sample was peripheral blood mononuclear cells. The receptor set was obtained from a person aged 18 to 75 in good health.

A remark on this clone: The sequenced fragment ends 3 residues before the CDR3 boundary, so the rest is inferred from the germline J gene. The gene calls are TRBV27 and TRBJ2-7; 8 nucleotides agree with TRBD1. The CDR3 covers 14 residues. Germline CDR1 MNHEY, CDR2 SMNVEV (reference sequence). V lost 2 bases, J lost 6 bases, and 6 bases stayed unmatched. Incomplete CDR3 DNA: TGTGCCAGCAGTTTAACACTGACAGGGGTCGAG. Its protein is CASSLTLTGVE. The complete CDR3 reads CASSLTLTGVEQYF.

This clone has ten or more counts. The DNA ends 3 residues before the CDR3 does, and the rest of the CDR3 is filled in from the germline J gene. V usage is TRBV30 and J usage is TRBJ2-2, with D perhaps TRBD1 (6 bases). The ends were cut back, 4 bases at V and 4 bases at J, with 16 bases in the middle. This CDR3 comprises 15 residues. CDR1 and CDR2 from the germline V gene are GTSNPN and SVGIG (reference sequence). The CDR3 loop reads CAWTRLQGTTGELFF. Incomplete CDR3 DNA: TGTGCCTGGACTAGGTTACAGGGCACCACCGGGGAG.

This clone was seen ten or more times. The read stops 3 residues short of the end of the CDR3; the missing end is completed from the germline J gene. The chain is built from TRBV12-3 or TRBV12-4 and TRBJ2-1, with a tentative D call TRBD2 (6 bases). The CDR3 has 17 amino acids. The V gene lost 5 bases and the J gene lost 0 bases, with 17 bases spanning the gap. CDR3 DNA, as far as it was read: TGTGCCAGCAGTCCGCCTGTAGCGGTTGTCTCCTACAATGAG. Translated, it gives CASSPPVAVVSYNE. The CDR3 in its entirety is CASSPPVAVVSYNEQFF.

At least ten counts were recorded for this clone. From the germline J gene comes the end of the CDR3, since the read stops 3 residues before it. J is TRBJ1-2 and V is TRBV7-9; tentatively, D is TRBD1 (5 bases). Per germline, CDR1 SEHNR and CDR2 FQNEAQ (reference sequence). Trimming cost V 1 base and J 6 bases, with 12 bases left between them. The CDR3 runs to 14 residues. The CDR3: CASSLGQGKDGYTF. The DNA read from the CDR3 is TGTGCCAGCAGCTTAGGGCAGGGAAAGGATGGC. Using reference TRBV7-9 and TRBJ1-2 for the parts outside the CDR3, the full variable domain is DTGVSQNPRHKITKRGQNVTFRCDPISEHNRLYWYRQTLGQGPEFLTYFQNEAQLEKSRLLSDRFSAERPKGSFSTLEIQRTEQGDSAMYLCASSLGQGKDGYTFGSGTRLTVV.

This clone was recorded many times. Incomplete CDR3 DNA: TGCAGTGCTACCCAGCGGGAATCGCGCACAGATACG. Protein: CSATQRESRTDT. The whole CDR3 protein is CSATQRESRTDTQYF. J is TRBJ2-3 and V is TRBV20-1; TRBD2 agrees at 7 bases. The read is 3 residues too short to cover the CDR3 end, so that end is filled in from the germline J gene. After removal of 4 bases from V and 1 base from J, the junction contained 8 bases not matched to a gene. Germline V gene data show CDR1 as DFQATT and CDR2 as SNEGSKA (reference sequence). The CDR3 loop spans 15 amino acids.

In its sample, this clone was seen many times. Read coverage stops 3 residues before the CDR3 terminus; the germline J gene supplies the remainder. This chain uses TRBV20-1 with TRBJ2-3, with D perhaps TRBD1 (5 bases). The CDR3 runs to 15 residues. Germline CDR1 is DFQATT and CDR2 is SNEGSKA (reference sequence). V dropped 3 bases and J dropped 0 bases, with 13 bases sitting between them. The CDR3 DNA, read in part, is TGCAGTGCTAGGGATCAAAGACAGAGCACAGATACG. Its translation is CSARDQRQSTDT. The complete CDR3 sequence is CSARDQRQSTDTQYF.

This clone was detected many times. Read data end 3 residues before the CDR3 end; the end is taken from the germline J gene. The chain is built from TRBV19 and TRBJ2-2; 13 bases align to TRBD2. CDR1 is LNHDA and CDR2 is SQIVND in the germline V gene (reference sequence). The junction had 12 bases not matched to a gene; V was cut back by 5 bases and J by 3 bases. There are 19 residues in the CDR3. The chain's CDR3 is CASSPRTSGSAGDTGELFF. CDR3 DNA (partial): TGTGCCAGTAGTCCCCGGACTAGCGGGAGCGCAGGGGACACCGGGGAG.

This clone came up a few times. The read gets to within 3 residues of the CDR3 end, and the germline J gene fills in the rest. The V gene is TRBV19, the J gene TRBJ2-3, with 7 bases that match TRBD1. CDR1 LNHDA and CDR2 SQIVND come from the germline V gene (reference sequence). The CDR3 is made up of 14 amino acids. J lost 2 bases, V lost 6 bases, and 5 bases had no gene match. The part of the CDR3 DNA that was read is TGTGCCAGTAGCACTACAGGGGTCACAGATACG. Translation: CASSTTGVTDT. The full-length CDR3 reads as CASSTTGVTDTQYF.

Many counts were recorded for this clone. Coverage ceases 3 residues before the CDR3 finishes, and the germline J gene fills in the end. The chain carries TRBV19 and TRBJ2-2; D might be TRBD2 (6 bases). Germline CDR1 reads LNHDA; CDR2 reads SQIVND (reference sequence). CDR3 size: 15 residues. Trimming removed 6 bases at V and 3 bases at J, with 14 bases between. The CDR3 bases that were read are TGTGCCAGTAGGGATGAGCGGGTCGACACCGGGGAG. Protein: CASRDERVDTGE. The CDR3 in full is CASRDERVDTGELFF.

At least ten counts were recorded for this clone. The sequenced fragment ends 3 residues before the CDR3 boundary, so the rest is inferred from the germline J gene. The chain couples TRBV29-1 to TRBJ2-5, with D tentatively TRBD2 (7 bases). V was shortened by 6 bases and J by 4 bases, with 12 bases between the two germline ends. CDR1 is SQVTM, CDR2 ANQGSEA, per germline. The CDR3 contains 12 residues. Here the CDR3 reads CSVWGGRETQYF. The sequenced CDR3 bases are TGCAGCGTGTGGGGGGGCCGAGAGACC.

The table lists this clone with many counts. The read gets to within 3 residues of the CDR3 end, and the germline J gene fills in the rest. The rearrangement joins TRBV29-1 to TRBJ2-7; 10 bases agree with TRBD2. With V trimmed by 7 bases and J by 2 bases, 5 bases remained unmatched. The CDR3 consists of 13 residues. CDR1 SQVTM and CDR2 ANQGSEA come from the germline V gene. The CDR3 sequence is CSGILAGPYEQYF. The DNA read from the CDR3 is TGCAGCGGGATACTAGCGGGACCCTACGAG.

This clone was seen many times. The read terminates 3 residues before the CDR3 end, so the remaining end is supplied by the germline J gene. The chain has TRBV7-2 and TRBJ2-3, with 10 positions matching TRBD1. Germline loops: CDR1 SGHTA, CDR2 FQGNSA. The ends lost 5 bases at V and 1 base at J; junction bases unmatched: 3. This CDR3 has 15 amino acids. The sequenced part of the CDR3 DNA is TGTGCCAGCAGCCCGACAGGGGGCGGCACAGATACG. Protein product: CASSPTGGGTDT. The full-length CDR3 reads as CASSPTGGGTDTQYF.

This clone occurred a few times. The missing CDR3 end, 3 residues past where the read stops, is filled in from the germline J gene. The gene calls are TRBV20-1 and TRBJ2-1; 7 bases align to TRBD2. The CDR3 covers 13 residues. Germline V gives CDR1 DFQATT, CDR2 SNEGSKA (reference sequence). The V gene end was trimmed by 4 bases and the J gene end by 6 bases; junction bases not matched to a gene: 6. CDR3 amino acids: CSAKGLSLNEQFF. The sequenced part of the CDR3 DNA is TGCAGTGCTAAGGGACTATCCCTCAATGAG.

Many counts were recorded for this clone. The read terminates 3 residues before the CDR3 end, so the remaining end is supplied by the germline J gene. The chain is built from TRBV7-3 and TRBJ2-1; 10 nucleotides line up with TRBD2. The CDR3 is made up of 15 amino acids. Germline V gene lookup returns CDR1 SGHTA and CDR2 FQGTGA. The junction had 2 bases not matched to a gene; V was cut back by 4 bases and J by 2 bases. Incomplete CDR3 DNA: TGTGCCAGCAGCTCCGGGACTAGCGCCTACAATGAG. Protein: CASSSGTSAYNE. The CDR3, in full, reads CASSSGTSAYNEQFF.

Ten or more counts support this clone. The read falls 3 residues short of the CDR3 end, and the missing part is taken from the germline J gene. The chain employs TRBV20-1 and TRBJ2-7, with D tentatively TRBD1 (6 bases). Trimming removed 3 bases from V and 2 bases from J, with 14 bases in between. Germline V gene lookup returns CDR1 DFQATT and CDR2 SNEGSKA (reference sequence). The CDR3 is 14 residues long. The CDR3 DNA, read in part, is TGCAGTGCTAGCGACAGGACCAAACCCTACGAG. Encoded protein: CSASDRTKPYE. In full, the CDR3 is CSASDRTKPYEQYF.

This clone was detected many times. The read terminates 3 residues before the CDR3 end, so the remaining end is supplied by the germline J gene. The rearrangement links TRBV20-1 to TRBJ2-1, with 8 nucleotides matching TRBD2. The ends lost 2 bases at V and 5 bases at J; junction bases unmatched: 5. Germline V lookup: CDR1 DFQATT, CDR2 SNEGSKA (reference sequence). The CDR3 sequence is 14 residues long. The sequenced CDR3 bases are TGCAGTGCTAGAACGGGGACTAGGGACAATGAG. Its translation: CSARTGTRDNE. The entire CDR3 protein is CSARTGTRDNEQFF.

The sample holds many counts of this clone. The read halts 3 residues ahead of the CDR3 end, with the missing end drawn from the germline J gene. The gene calls are TRBV20-1 and TRBJ2-3, with D possibly matching TRBD1 (5 bases). V was shortened by 5 bases and J by 2 bases, with 11 bases between the two germline ends. The germline V gene has CDR1 DFQATT and CDR2 SNEGSKA (reference sequence). The CDR3 is made up of 13 amino acids. The chain's CDR3 is CSARQRPTDTQYF. The sequenced CDR3 bases are TGCAGTGCTCGACAGAGACCCACAGATACG.